This TCR beta chain was captured by sequencing in a study of T cells expressing NK-cell markers. Turning to the study itself: Seven donors tested HCMV-seropositive and one tested seronegative among the eight sequenced.

Germline V gene lookup returns CDR1 ENHRY and CDR2 SYGVKD. The CDR3 totals 13 residues. Scientists made TCR beta cDNA using 5'RACE template switching with UMIs. No DNA is given; TCRdb re-called the 5' RACE reads and lists each CDR3 protein once. Here the sample table reports about 540,000 distinct CDR3 sequences. The rearrangement joins TRBV10-3 to TRBJ1-1; TCRdb calls TRBD1, which cannot be checked without DNA. The sequencing sample was made of blood T cells: a sorted CD56 or NKG2C T cell subset, CD4+ or CD8+ T cells, or bulk PBMC T cells (not recorded which). This receptor was taken from a man aged 18 to 35 in good health. CDR3 sequence reads: CAISPSWNTEAFF.